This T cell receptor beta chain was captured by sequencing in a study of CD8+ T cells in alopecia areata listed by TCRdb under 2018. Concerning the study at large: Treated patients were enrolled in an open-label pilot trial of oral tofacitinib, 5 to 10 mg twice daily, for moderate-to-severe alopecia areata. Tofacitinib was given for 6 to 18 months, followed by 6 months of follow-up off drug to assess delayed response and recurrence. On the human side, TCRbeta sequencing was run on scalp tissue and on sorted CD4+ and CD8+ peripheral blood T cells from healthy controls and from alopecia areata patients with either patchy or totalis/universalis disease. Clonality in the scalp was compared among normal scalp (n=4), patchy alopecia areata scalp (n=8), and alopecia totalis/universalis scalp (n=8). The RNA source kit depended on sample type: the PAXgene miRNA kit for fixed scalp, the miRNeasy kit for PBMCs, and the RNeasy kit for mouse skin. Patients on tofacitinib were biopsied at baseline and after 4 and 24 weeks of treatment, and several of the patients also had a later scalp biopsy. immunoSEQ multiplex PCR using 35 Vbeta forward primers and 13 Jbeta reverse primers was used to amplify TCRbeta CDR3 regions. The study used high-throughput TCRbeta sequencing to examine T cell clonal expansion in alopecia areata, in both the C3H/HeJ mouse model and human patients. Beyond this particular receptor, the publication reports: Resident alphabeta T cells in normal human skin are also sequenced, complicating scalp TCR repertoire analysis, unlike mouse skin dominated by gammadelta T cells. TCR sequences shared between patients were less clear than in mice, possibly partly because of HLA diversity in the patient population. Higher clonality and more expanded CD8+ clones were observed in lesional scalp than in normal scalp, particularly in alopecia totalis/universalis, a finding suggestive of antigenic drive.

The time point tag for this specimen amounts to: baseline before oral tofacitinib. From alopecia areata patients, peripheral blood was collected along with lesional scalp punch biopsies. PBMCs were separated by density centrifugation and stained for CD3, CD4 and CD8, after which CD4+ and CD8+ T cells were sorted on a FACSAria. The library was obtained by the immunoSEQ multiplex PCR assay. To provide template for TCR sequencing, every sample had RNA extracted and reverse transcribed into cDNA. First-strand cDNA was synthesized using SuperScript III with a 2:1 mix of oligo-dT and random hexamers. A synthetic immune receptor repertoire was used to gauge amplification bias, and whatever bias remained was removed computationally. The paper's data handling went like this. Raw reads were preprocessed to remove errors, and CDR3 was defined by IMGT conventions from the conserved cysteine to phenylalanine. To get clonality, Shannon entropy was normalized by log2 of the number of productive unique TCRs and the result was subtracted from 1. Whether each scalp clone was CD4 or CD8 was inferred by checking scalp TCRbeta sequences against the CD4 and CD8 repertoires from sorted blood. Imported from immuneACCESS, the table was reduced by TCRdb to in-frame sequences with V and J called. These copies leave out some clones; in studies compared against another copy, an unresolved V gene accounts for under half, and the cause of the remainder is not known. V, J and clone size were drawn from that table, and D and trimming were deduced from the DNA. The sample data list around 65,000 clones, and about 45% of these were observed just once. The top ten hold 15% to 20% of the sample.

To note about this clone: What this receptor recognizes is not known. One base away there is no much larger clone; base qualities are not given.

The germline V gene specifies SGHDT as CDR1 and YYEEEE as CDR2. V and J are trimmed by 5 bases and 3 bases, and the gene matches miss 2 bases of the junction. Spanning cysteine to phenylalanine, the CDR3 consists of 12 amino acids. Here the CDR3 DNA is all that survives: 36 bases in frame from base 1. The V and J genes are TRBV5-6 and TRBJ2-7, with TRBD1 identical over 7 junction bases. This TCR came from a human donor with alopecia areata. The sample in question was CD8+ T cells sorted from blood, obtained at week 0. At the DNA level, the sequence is TGTGCCAGCAGAGCAGGGGGCTACGAGCAGTACTTC. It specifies CASRAGGYEQYF.